These 27 T cell receptor beta chains were all obtained from the same sample, sequenced in a study of T cell responses to AZD1222 COVID-19 vaccine. Repertoires were generated with immunoSEQ multiplex PCR, while TCRdb's copy carries only in-frame clones and drops some. The profile covers 95,000 to 110,000 clones, with about 90% appearing a single time and about 20% taken by the ten largest. Sequenced material: peripheral blood, taken on day 0 of AZD1222 vaccination. Receptors were obtained from an adult in good health.

The chain links TRBV7-6 to TRBJ1-4, with 11 nucleotides matching TRBD1. Germline CDR1 reads SGHVS; CDR2 reads FNYEAQ. The CDR3 has 17 amino acids. With V trimmed by 4 bases and J by 4 bases, 8 bases remained unmatched. CDR3 coding DNA: TGTGCCAGCAGCTCATTCTCGGGACAGGGGGGTAATGAAAAACTGTTTTTT. This gives the protein CASSSFSGQGGNEKLFF.

J is TRBJ2-5 and V is TRBV6-5; 11 bases match TRBD2. The CDR3 sequence is 15 residues long. V lost 7 bases and J lost 3; bases outside the gene matches: 7. Germline V lookup: CDR1 MNHEY, CDR2 SVGAGI. CDR3 DNA sequence: TGTGCCAGCACGGATAGCGGGGGGGCAAAAGAGACCCAGTACTTC. Its protein is CASTDSGGAKETQYF.

The table lists this clone with a few counts. This rearrangement joins TRBV27 to TRBJ2-7; unclear D gene. The CDR3 spans 15 residues. V lost 5 bases and J lost 2, with 16 bases in between. Germline loops: CDR1 MNHEY, CDR2 SMNVEV (reference sequence). The CDR3 nucleotides are TGTGCCAGCAGTCCCTTAGGCCAGGAGACCTACGAGCAGTACTTC. Encoded protein: CASSPLGQETYEQYF.

The chain is built from TRBV7-2 and TRBJ1-4; no clear D. Per the germline V gene, CDR1 is SGHTA and CDR2 is FQGNSA. The CDR3 is 17 amino acids. Trimming pared 3 bases from V and 6 bases from J, leaving 20 bases between. This CDR3 is CASSFSGRPYGDEKLFF. The DNA for the CDR3 is TGTGCCAGCAGCTTTTCTGGACGGCCTTATGGGGATGAAAAACTGTTTTTT.

The V and J genes are TRBV5-4 and TRBJ2-2; the D is unclear. This CDR3 is built from 13 residues. V was shortened by 4 bases and J by 1 base, with 5 bases between the two germline ends. CDR1 is SGHNT and CDR2 is YYREEE in the germline V gene (reference sequence). The CDR3 protein is CASSNQNTGELFF. The CDR3 DNA sequence: TGTGCCAGCAGCAACCAGAACACCGGGGAGCTGTTTTTT. Together with reference TRBV5-4 and TRBJ2-2, the CDR3 gives the full variable domain: ETGVTQSPTHLIKTRGQQVTLRCSSQSGHNTVSWYQQALGQGPQFIFQYYREEENGRGNFPPRFSGLQFPNYSSELNVNALELDDSALYLCASSNQNTGELFFGEGSRLTVL.

The chain recombines TRBV19 with TRBJ2-1; the D is unclear. CDR1 is LNHDA and CDR2 is SQIVND in the germline V gene (reference sequence). The CDR3 loop spans 12 amino acids. Trimming pared 1 base from V and 10 bases from J, leaving 8 bases between. CDR3 coding DNA: TGTGCCAGTAGTATAGCCAACCGGGAGCAGTTCTTC. Protein sequence: CASSIANREQFF.

The J gene is TRBJ1-1, the V gene TRBV11-3, with D hard to call. The CDR3 is 12 amino acids. Looked up from germline, CDR1 is SGHNT and CDR2 is YENEEA. Trimming stripped 1 base from V and 10 bases from J, with 10 bases between. The CDR3 sequence: CASSLGGGPAFF. The CDR3 DNA sequence: TGTGCCAGCAGCTTAGGTGGAGGACCAGCTTTCTTT.

The V and J genes are TRBV7-2 and TRBJ2-3, with a tentative D call TRBD2 (7 bases). Trimming removed 6 bases at V and 4 bases at J, with 20 bases between. Germline V gene data show CDR1 as SGHTA and CDR2 as FQGNSA. This CDR3 is built from 16 residues. CDR3 sequence: CASSDQWGGPPDTQYF. CDR3 coding DNA: TGTGCCAGCAGTGACCAATGGGGGGGGCCACCAGATACGCAGTATTTT.

The CDR3 nucleotides are TGTGCCAGCAGCTTAGCCGGGACGCAGGAAGCTTTCTTT. This encodes CASSLAGTQEAFF. The chain is built from TRBV11-2 and TRBJ1-1, with a tentative D call TRBD1 (5 bases). The CDR3 contains 13 residues. In germline, CDR1 is SGHAT, CDR2 FQNNGV. Trimming removed 1 base from V and 8 bases from J, with 11 bases in between.

Written as DNA, the CDR3 is TGTGCCAGTACGTATGGACACCCCGGGGAGACCCAGTACTTC. It encodes CASTYGHPGETQYF. The chain is built from TRBV19 and TRBJ2-5, with D tentatively TRBD1 (5 bases). Looked up from germline, CDR1 is LNHDA and CDR2 is SQIVND (reference sequence). The CDR3 length is 14 residues. Between the trimmed V and J ends, which lost 7 bases and 5 bases, there was a span of 17 bases.

The chain couples TRBV5-4 to TRBJ1-2; D call uncertain. CDR1 and CDR2 (germline): SGHNT, YYREEE (reference sequence). V was cut by 6 bases and J by 4 bases, with 13 bases left in between. The CDR3 is made up of 13 amino acids. This CDR3 reads CASTSISGYGYTF. In nucleotides, the CDR3 is TGTGCCAGCACTTCAATCAGCGGCTATGGCTACACCTTC.

The rearrangement uses TRBV29-1 and TRBJ1-1; weak D call: TRBD1 (5 bases). This CDR3 is 12 amino acids long. Trimming stripped 4 bases from V and 5 bases from J, with 11 bases between. In germline, CDR1 is SQVTM, CDR2 ANQGSEA. The CDR3 DNA follows: TGCAGCGTTGGGGCCCCAGGGACTGAAGCTTTCTTT. Translating gives CSVGAPGTEAFF.

V is TRBV7-6 and J is TRBJ2-1; tentatively, D is TRBD1 (5 bases). The V gene lost 4 bases and the J gene lost 6 bases, with 19 bases spanning the gap. The CDR3 extends over 16 amino acids. The germline CDR1 and CDR2 sequences are SGHVS and FNYEAQ. The DNA for the CDR3 is TGTGCCAGCAGCTCGCAGGGTCAGGGTATTTTCAATGAGCAGTTCTTC. This translates into CASSSQGQGIFNEQFF.

CDR3 DNA: TGTGCCAGCAGCTTTGGGACCTCTGGAAACACCATATATTTT. Residues: CASSFGTSGNTIYF. The chain is built from TRBV7-8 and TRBJ1-3, with D perhaps TRBD1 (5 bases). The germline gives CDR1 SGHVS, CDR2 FQNEAQ. V was clipped by 3 bases and J by 0 bases, with 6 bases between them. The CDR3 has 14 residues.

V is TRBV28 and J is TRBJ2-5; D uncertain. The CDR3 is 11 residues long. Germline lookup yields CDR1 MDHEN and CDR2 SYDVKM. Trimming removed 9 bases at V and 5 bases at J, with 10 bases between. This CDR3 is CASGFPETQYF. CDR3 sequence (DNA): TGTGCCAGTGGGTTTCCGGAGACCCAGTACTTC.

The rearrangement links TRBV12-3 or TRBV12-4 to TRBJ2-5; a possible D gene is TRBD1 (6 bases). Trimming shortened V by 4 bases and J by 5 bases, and 8 bases separated the two germline ends. This CDR3 is built from 12 residues. The CDR3 sequence is CASSSRGETQYF. The CDR3 DNA reads TGTGCCAGCAGTTCCAGGGGCGAGACCCAGTACTTC.

The V and J genes are TRBV6-5 and TRBJ1-5, with a possible D match to TRBD1 (5 bases). The CDR3 extends over 15 amino acids. CDR1 is MNHEY and CDR2 is SVGAGI in the germline V gene. The V and J ends lost 4 bases and 7 bases respectively, with 17 bases between them. CDR3 nucleotide sequence: TGTGCCAGCAGTTTTGCTGGGACGGGTCAACAGCCCCAGCATTTT. Its protein is CASSFAGTGQQPQHF.

The genes are TRBV11-2 and TRBJ2-1; 11 positions agree with TRBD2. This CDR3 contains 15 residues. The germline gives CDR1 SGHAT, CDR2 FQNNGV. Germline trimming cut 3 bases from V and 3 bases from J; bases unmatched to any gene: 1. DNA for the CDR3: TGTGCCAGCAGCTTGACTAGCGGGGACTACAATGAGCAGTTCTTC. Amino acid sequence: CASSLTSGDYNEQFF.

The chain has TRBV29-1 and TRBJ2-1; D is undetermined. The ends were cut back, 5 bases at V and 1 base at J, with 21 bases in the middle. CDR3 length: 17 amino acids. Germline V lookup: CDR1 SQVTM, CDR2 ANQGSEA. CDR3 region: CSVRTEAGYRSYNEQFF. CDR3 DNA sequence: TGCAGCGTTCGAACCGAGGCAGGCTATAGGTCCTACAATGAGCAGTTCTTC.

The chain joins TRBV20-1 to TRBJ1-4; D unresolved. Trimming removed 3 bases from V and 5 bases from J, with 7 bases in between. The germline gives CDR1 DFQATT, CDR2 SNEGSKA (reference sequence). This CDR3 region has 12 residues. CDR3 DNA: TGCAGTGCTAGTCTCCAAAATGAAAAACTGTTTTTT. Its protein is CSASLQNEKLFF.

The chain employs TRBV19 and TRBJ1-1; 8 bases fit TRBD1. V shed 7 bases and J 5 bases; nucleotides not matched to a gene: 9. Germline V lookup: CDR1 LNHDA, CDR2 SQIVND (reference sequence). The CDR3 covers 14 residues. CDR3 in DNA: TGTGCCAGTATTGCAGGGGGCGCAAGGACTGAAGCTTTCTTT. Its translation is CASIAGGARTEAFF.

The CDR3 DNA sequence: TGTGCCAGCAGTTACTCGCTAGCGGGGGATACGCAGTATTTT. Translated: CASSYSLAGDTQYF. The chain combines TRBV6-5 with TRBJ2-3; 9 bases line up with TRBD2. Per germline, CDR1 MNHEY and CDR2 SVGAGI. The CDR3 sequence is 14 residues long. The V and J ends lost 0 bases and 6 bases, in that order; junction bases with no gene match: 1.

The chain couples TRBV5-6 to TRBJ1-6; 8 bases are shared with TRBD1. J gave up 6 bases and V 4 bases, and 9 bases lay outside the gene matches. CDR3 size: 16 residues. CDR1 SGHDT and CDR2 YYEEEE come from the germline V gene. In nucleotides, the CDR3 is TGTGCCAGCAGCCCTCGGTGGGACAGGCGTAATTCACCCCTCCACTTT. Translated, it gives CASSPRWDRRNSPLHF.

The V and J genes are TRBV7-2 and TRBJ1-2, with D maybe TRBD1 (6 bases). V lost 5 bases and J 0 bases, leaving 10 bases between the germline ends. Per the germline V gene, CDR1 is SGHTA and CDR2 is FQGNSA. The CDR3 runs 14 residues. The CDR3 loop is CASSADRANYGYTF. The CDR3, as DNA: TGTGCCAGCAGCGCGGACAGAGCTAACTATGGCTACACCTTC.

This rearrangement joins TRBV5-1 to TRBJ2-1; the D call may be TRBD1 or TRBD2 (6 bases each). Deletions cut 4 bases from V and 10 bases from J, with 15 bases between. CDR3 size: 13 residues. Germline lookup yields CDR1 SGHRS and CDR2 YFSETQ. Here the CDR3 reads CASSTGAAWEQFF. The CDR3 DNA follows: TGCGCCAGCAGCACGGGGGCTGCATGGGAGCAGTTCTTC. The complete variable domain, with remaining parts taken from reference TRBV5-1 and TRBJ2-1, reads KAGVTQTPRYLIKTRGQQVTLSCSPISGHRSVSWYQQTPGQGLQFLFEYFSETQRNKGNFPGRFSGRQFSNSRSEMNVSTLELGDSALYLCASSTGAAWEQFFGPGTRLTVL.

The gene calls are TRBV2 and TRBJ2-3; 7 nucleotides agree with TRBD1. The germline V gene has CDR1 SNHLY and CDR2 FYNNEI. The CDR3 has 13 residues. J gave up 5 bases and V 4 bases, and 3 bases lay outside the gene matches. Written as DNA, the CDR3 is TGTGCCAGCAGTGCCGGGACAGAAGATACGCAGTATTTT. Protein: CASSAGTEDTQYF. The complete variable domain, with remaining parts taken from reference TRBV2 and TRBJ2-3, reads EPEVTQTPSHQVTQMGQEVILRCVPISNHLYFYWYRQILGQKVEFLVSFYNNEISEKSEIFDDQFSVERPDGSNFTLKIRSTKLEDSAMYFCASSAGTEDTQYFGPGTRLTVL.

V is TRBV21-1 and J is TRBJ2-7; TRBD1 is the table's D call and was not checked against the DNA. TRBV21-1 is reported as a pseudogene. The CDR3 totals 14 residues. The CDR3 loop reads CASSRDRGRYEQYF. The CDR3 coding sequence is TGTGCCAGCAGCCGGGACAGGGGGCGCTACGAGCAGTACTTC.